This TCR beta chain derives from a study of blood T cell repertoires in COVID-19. TCRdb keeps only in-frame clones here, not all; method: immunoSEQ multiplex PCR. The sample yields around 480,000 clones, approximately 86% seen once. The TCR comes from a woman aged 18-29 years who had recovered from COVID-19. The sample taken for sequencing was PBMCs or T cells enriched from blood (not recorded which).

In nucleotides, the CDR3 is TGCGCCAGCAGTGAGTCGGTAGAAGAGACTGAAGCTTTCTTT. Protein: CASSESVEETEAFF. The chain is built from TRBV10-2 and TRBJ1-1; D unresolved. V lost 0 bases and J 5 bases, leaving 10 bases between the germline ends. CDR3 size: 14 residues. The germline V gene has CDR1 WSHSY and CDR2 SAAADI.